Listed below are T cell receptor beta chains from one sample, sequenced in a study of OX40 agonist ivuxolimab in advanced cancers. The repertoire was sequenced with immunoSEQ multiplex PCR; TCRdb's copy has only in-frame clones and lacks some. The sample holds tens of thousands of clones, around 85% seen once. Material: CD4+ or CD8+ T cells sorted from blood, obtained in a trial of the OX40 agonist ivuxolimab. These receptors originate from an adult with an advanced solid tumor such as melanoma, head and neck, liver or kidney cancer. CDR3s leave out the opening cysteine and the closing phenylalanine or tryptophan.

j_call v_call cdr3_length cdr3_aa
TRBJ1-3 TRBV11-3 11 ASSFNSGNTIY
TRBJ2-2 TRBV6-5 12 ASSLGRFAGELF
TRBJ1-5 TRBV2 16 ASSGKNTLSISNQPQH
TRBJ2-3 TRBV9 12 ASSRTGGADTQY
TRBJ1-2 TRBV5-6 12 ASSLQLFNYGYT
TRBJ2-4 TRBV9 12 ASSVKGQGTIQY
TRBJ2-5 TRBV29-1 11 SVGGRGRVTQY
TRBJ2-3 TRBV11-2 12 ASSFTRGTDTQY
TRBJ1-1 TRBV9 10 ASSPRNTEAF
TRBJ2-7 TRBV15 12 ATSGGSGRRPRY
TRBJ1-6 TRBV15 11 ATSGRDHSPLH
TRBJ1-5 TRBV6-1 11 ASNELEVQPQH
TRBJ1-1 TRBV9 12 ASSVVVAGVEAF
TRBJ2-1 TRBV6-5 12 ASSEPGLKNEQF
TRBJ2-3 TRBV29-1 11 SVEEVKDGQQY
TRBJ2-5 TRBV6-5 10 ASSFSLETQY
TRBJ1-5 TRBV2 12 ASSERGWGQPQH
TRBJ2-7 TRBV6-5 9 ASSPAYEQY
TRBJ2-2 TRBV2 14 ASSERTSRTTGELF
TRBJ2-5 TRBV30 13 AWSRRAGIGETQY
TRBJ2-1 TRBV19 13 ASSTATRNPTEQF
TRBJ2-3 TRBV5-4 12 ASSPRTITDTQY
TRBJ2-1 TRBV7-2 14 ASSLDSGTLKQEQF
TRBJ1-5 TRBV6-5 11 ASSFSKNQPQH
TRBJ2-1 TRBV19 14 ASSIPPRGLYNEQF
TRBJ1-1 TRBV6-1 11 ASSPDRGAEAF
TRBJ2-1 TRBV5-1 13 ASSFTGGGYNEQF
TRBJ2-1 TRBV28 13 ASSGEGRFPLGQF
TRBJ2-6 TRBV29-1 12 SFTGGRGANVLT
TRBJ2-3 TRBV5-1 19 ASSLATTGGGWWRTTDTQY
TRBJ1-3 TRBV29-1 10 SVETGLNTIY
TRBJ1-2 TRBV5-6 13 ASSWTGGSVVGYT
TRBJ2-2 TRBV5-1 13 ASSPTELSTGELF
TRBJ1-1 TRBV2 13 ASSEVTGVRSEAF
TRBJ2-4 TRBV6-1 13 ASSETGASKNIQY
TRBJ1-6 TRBV30 13 AWSRGPLNNSPLH
TRBJ2-1 TRBV7-2 11 ASSFVYQGEQF
TRBJ2-3 TRBV30 12 AWSKGLAGDTQY
TRBJ1-5 TRBV10-2 11 ASSGQVNQPQH
TRBJ1-5 TRBV7-3 13 ASSLVPRAGQPQH
TRBJ2-7 TRBV2 13 ASRAAWGETYEQY
TRBJ2-2 TRBV7-9 12 ASSFPRVTGELF